These 5 T cell receptor beta chains were all obtained from the same sample, sequenced in a study of CD8 T cells in ankylosing spondylitis. Study-wide results and limits: Typical of ankylosing spondylitis blood, it appeared, was a TCR beta motif of roughly eight highly homologous variants.

The antigens these receptors bind are not known. TCRdb processed the 5' RACE reads anew with MiXCR; each CDR3 protein has one entry. The sample includes roughly 670,000 distinct CDR3 sequences, around a fifth of them seen just once. Sequences were obtained from blood, either unsorted or a sorted T cell fraction (not recorded which). The receptor source for this set is a male donor with ankylosing spondylitis.

This clonotype was found a few times. The chain couples TRBV9 to TRBJ1-5; D possibly corresponds to TRBD1 (6 bases). Germline V lookup: CDR1 SGDLS, CDR2 YYNGEE. The CDR3 length is 16 residues. The ends were cut back, 0 bases at V and 8 bases at J, with 18 bases in the middle. CDR3: CASSVGGGTPPEPQHF. DNA for the CDR3: TGTGCCAGCAGCGTAGGAGGAGGGACACCGCCCGAGCCCCAGCATTTT.

The genes are TRBV6-5 and TRBJ1-2; D remains unclear. Germline-derived CDR1 and CDR2 are MNHEY and SVGAGI. V dropped 0 bases and J dropped 3 bases, with 11 bases sitting between them. The CDR3 is 15 amino acids. DNA for the CDR3: TGTGCCAGCAGTTACTCGTCCCGGAACGACTATGGCTACACCTTC. It encodes CASSYSSRNDYGYTF.

The chain has TRBV12-3 or TRBV12-4 and TRBJ2-5; D unclear. This CDR3 has 14 amino acids. V was shortened by 2 bases and J by 1 base, with 8 bases between the two germline ends. The DNA for the CDR3 is TGTGCCAGCAGTTTACGGCAGGTCCAAGAGACCCAGTACTTC. Translated: CASSLRQVQETQYF.

This clonotype appeared many times. The chain has TRBV7-2 and TRBJ2-7, with D unresolved. This CDR3 region has 12 residues. Germline loops: CDR1 SGHTA, CDR2 FQGNSA. V was trimmed by 3 bases and J by 7 bases, leaving 10 bases between them. CDR3 nucleotide sequence: TGTGCCAGCAGCTTGACTGCGAGGGAGCAGTACTTC. It translates to CASSLTAREQYF.

CDR3 protein: CASSLPSPGQGLRADNEQFF. CDR3 nucleotide sequence: TGCGCCAGCAGCTTGCCAAGCCCGGGACAGGGCCTTCGGGCGGACAATGAGCAGTTCTTC. The chain links TRBV5-1 to TRBJ2-1; 9 positions agree with TRBD1. Germline lookup yields CDR1 SGHRS and CDR2 YFSETQ. Losses at the gene ends were 1 base for V and 5 bases for J; bases not matched to a gene: 19. This CDR3 comprises 20 residues.